Listed here are 7 T cell receptor beta chains from one sample, sequenced in a study of blood T cell repertoires in COVID-19. The protocol was immunoSEQ multiplex PCR, while the TCRdb copy is restricted to in-frame clones and leaves out a portion. Among 90,000 or so clones, around 88% were seen once, and the ten largest hold around 18%. Specimen: peripheral blood. The receptor source for this set is a woman in her sixties or seventies with COVID-19, enrolled during active disease.

The chain recombines TRBV28 with TRBJ1-3; D unclear. CDR1 and CDR2 (germline): MDHEN, SYDVKM. V was clipped by 3 bases and J by 1 base, with 10 bases between them. This CDR3 is built from 15 residues. The CDR3 coding sequence is TGTGCCAGCAGTTTTATTTTCGGGTCTGGAAACACCATATATTTT. It yields the protein CASSFIFGSGNTIYF.

The chain combines TRBV28 with TRBJ1-1; no firm D call. This CDR3 is 13 amino acids long. V was trimmed by 4 bases and J by 3 bases, leaving 9 bases between them. CDR1 is MDHEN, CDR2 SYDVKM, per germline. The CDR3 bases are TGTGCCAGCAGTTCCCACAGTCACACTGAAGCTTTCTTT. It translates to CASSSHSHTEAFF.

The gene calls are TRBV30 and TRBJ2-3; TRBD2 agrees at 11 bases. Per the germline V gene, CDR1 is GTSNPN and CDR2 is SVGIG (reference sequence). The CDR3 loop spans 15 amino acids. With 5 bases clipped from V and 2 bases from J, the junction kept 6 bases outside the gene matches. CDR3 in amino acids: CAWGLTSGATDTQYF. As DNA, the CDR3 is TGTGCCTGGGGCCTGACTAGCGGGGCCACAGATACGCAGTATTTT.

This chain connects TRBV27 to TRBJ2-3, with D unresolved. The CDR3 extends over 13 amino acids. Germline CDR1 and CDR2: MNHEY and SMNVEV (reference sequence). The V end lost 3 bases, the J end lost 0 bases, and 4 bases lay between the germline ends. The CDR3 loop is CASSFQSTDTQYF. CDR3 DNA: TGTGCCAGCAGTTTCCAGAGCACAGATACGCAGTATTTT.

V and J are TRBV5-8 and TRBJ1-1; 7 positions agree with TRBD1. Germline CDR1 SGHTS, CDR2 YDEGEE. With V trimmed by 6 bases and J by 1 base, 6 bases remained unmatched. There are 14 residues in the CDR3. CDR3 loop: CASNTGAENTEAFF. The DNA of the CDR3 is TGTGCCAGCAACACAGGGGCCGAGAACACTGAAGCTTTCTTT.

The V and J genes are TRBV25-1 and TRBJ1-2, with D unclear. Trimming left V 1 base short and J 1 base short, with 7 bases between. CDR3 length: 14 amino acids. The germline V gene has CDR1 MGHDK and CDR2 SYGVNS. CDR3 residues: CASSESGRNYGYTF. Written as DNA, the CDR3 is TGTGCCAGCAGTGAATCTGGGCGTAACTATGGCTACACCTTC.

CDR3 amino acids: CASSTSGGSTDTQYF. The CDR3 DNA follows: TGTGCCAGCAGCACTAGCGGGGGGAGCACAGATACGCAGTATTTT. V gene TRBV7-9 combines with J gene TRBJ2-3; 12 positions agree with TRBD2. The J segment lost 0 bases and the V segment lost 5 bases, leaving 0 bases of the junction unmatched. Per germline, CDR1 SEHNR and CDR2 FQNEAQ (reference sequence). There are 15 residues in the CDR3.